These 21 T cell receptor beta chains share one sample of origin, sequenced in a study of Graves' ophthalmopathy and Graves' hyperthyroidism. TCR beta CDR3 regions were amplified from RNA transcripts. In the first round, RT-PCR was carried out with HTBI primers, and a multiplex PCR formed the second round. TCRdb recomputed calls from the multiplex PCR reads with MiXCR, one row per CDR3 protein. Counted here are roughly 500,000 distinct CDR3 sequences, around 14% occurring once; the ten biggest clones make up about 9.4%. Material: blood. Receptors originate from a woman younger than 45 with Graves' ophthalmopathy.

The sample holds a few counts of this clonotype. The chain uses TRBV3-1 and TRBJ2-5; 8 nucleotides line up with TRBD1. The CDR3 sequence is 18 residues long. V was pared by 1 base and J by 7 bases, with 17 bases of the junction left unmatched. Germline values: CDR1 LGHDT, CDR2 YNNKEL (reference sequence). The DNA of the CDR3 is TGTGCCAGCAGCCAAGGCGTCGGACAGGGTTCCCGGGAACGGACCCAGTACTTC. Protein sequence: CASSQGVGQGSRERTQYF.

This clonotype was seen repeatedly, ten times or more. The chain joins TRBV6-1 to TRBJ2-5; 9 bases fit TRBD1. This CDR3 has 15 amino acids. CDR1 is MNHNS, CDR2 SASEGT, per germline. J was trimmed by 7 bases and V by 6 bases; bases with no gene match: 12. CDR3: CASSPQTGGVGTQYF. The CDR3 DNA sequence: TGTGCCAGCAGCCCCCAGACAGGGGGAGTGGGGACCCAGTACTTC.

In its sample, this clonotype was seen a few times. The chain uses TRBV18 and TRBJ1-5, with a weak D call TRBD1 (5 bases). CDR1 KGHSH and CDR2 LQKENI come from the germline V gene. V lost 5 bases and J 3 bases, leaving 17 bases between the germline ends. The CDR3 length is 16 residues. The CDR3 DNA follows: TGTGCCAGCTCATCGACAGTACTTGGAGACAATCAGCCCCAGCATTTT. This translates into CASSSTVLGDNQPQHF.

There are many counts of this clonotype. CDR3 nucleotides: TGTGCCAGCATGGGGACACCGGAGAACACTGAAGCTTTCTTT. Amino acids: CASMGTPENTEAFF. The rearrangement links TRBV28 to TRBJ1-1; possible D gene TRBD1, 6 bases. Germline V gene data show CDR1 as MDHEN and CDR2 as SYDVKM. Trimming pared 7 bases from V and 1 base from J, leaving 13 bases between. The CDR3 is 14 residues long.

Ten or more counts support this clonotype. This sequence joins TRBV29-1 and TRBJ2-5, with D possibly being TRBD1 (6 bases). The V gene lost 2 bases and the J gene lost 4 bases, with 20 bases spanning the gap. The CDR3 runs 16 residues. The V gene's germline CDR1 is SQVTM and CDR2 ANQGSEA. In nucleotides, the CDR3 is TGCAGCGTTGAACCACCATTGGGGGCCGAGGTAGAGACCCAGTACTTC. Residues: CSVEPPLGAEVETQYF.

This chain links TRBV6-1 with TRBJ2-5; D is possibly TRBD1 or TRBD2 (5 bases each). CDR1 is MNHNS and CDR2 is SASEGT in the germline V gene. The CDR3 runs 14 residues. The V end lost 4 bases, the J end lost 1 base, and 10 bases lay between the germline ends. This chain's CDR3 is CASSALGAQETQYF. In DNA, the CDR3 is TGTGCCAGCAGTGCTCTCGGGGCCCAAGAGACCCAGTACTTC.

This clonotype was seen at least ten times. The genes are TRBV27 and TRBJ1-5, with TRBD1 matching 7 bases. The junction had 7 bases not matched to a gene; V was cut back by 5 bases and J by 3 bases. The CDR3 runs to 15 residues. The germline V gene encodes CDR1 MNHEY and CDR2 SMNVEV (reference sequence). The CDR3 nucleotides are TGTGCCAGCAGTCGCGGGACAGCCAACAATCAGCCCCAGCATTTT. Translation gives CASSRGTANNQPQHF.

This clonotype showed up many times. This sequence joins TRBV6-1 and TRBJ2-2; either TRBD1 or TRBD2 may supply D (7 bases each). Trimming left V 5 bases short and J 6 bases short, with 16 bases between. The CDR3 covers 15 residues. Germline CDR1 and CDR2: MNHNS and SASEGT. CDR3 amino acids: CASSPGGAIAGELFF. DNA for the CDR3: TGTGCCAGCAGTCCAGGGGGGGCGATAGCCGGGGAGCTGTTTTTT.

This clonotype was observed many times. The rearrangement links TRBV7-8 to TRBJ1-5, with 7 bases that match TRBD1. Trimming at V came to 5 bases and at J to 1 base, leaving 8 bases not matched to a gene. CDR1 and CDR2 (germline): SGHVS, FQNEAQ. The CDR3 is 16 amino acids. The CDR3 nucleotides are TGTGCCAGCAGCCTCATAGGGGGCGGAAGCAATCAGCCCCAGCATTTT. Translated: CASSLIGGGSNQPQHF.

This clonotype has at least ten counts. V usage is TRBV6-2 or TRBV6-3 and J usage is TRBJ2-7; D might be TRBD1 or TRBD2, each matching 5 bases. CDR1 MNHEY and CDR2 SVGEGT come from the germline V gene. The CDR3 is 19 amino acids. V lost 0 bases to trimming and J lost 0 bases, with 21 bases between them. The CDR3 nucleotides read TGTGCCAGCAGTTACTCCGCCGGGGCTTCCCGGGCTTCCTCCTACGAGCAGTACTTC. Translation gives CASSYSAGASRASSYEQYF.

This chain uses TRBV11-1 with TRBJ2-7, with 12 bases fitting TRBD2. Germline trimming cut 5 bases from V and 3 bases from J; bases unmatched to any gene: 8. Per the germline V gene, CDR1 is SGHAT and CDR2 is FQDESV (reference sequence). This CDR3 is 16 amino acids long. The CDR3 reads CASSPGLAGTSYEQYF. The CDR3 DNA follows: TGTGCCAGCAGCCCAGGACTAGCGGGGACCAGCTACGAGCAGTACTTC.

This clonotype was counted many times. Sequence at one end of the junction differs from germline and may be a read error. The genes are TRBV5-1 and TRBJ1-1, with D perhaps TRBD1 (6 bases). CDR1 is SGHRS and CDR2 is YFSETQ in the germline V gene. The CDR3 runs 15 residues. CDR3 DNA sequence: TGTGCCAGCAGTTTAGTACAGGGATTGAACACTGAAGCTTTCTTT. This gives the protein CASSLVQGLNTEAFF.

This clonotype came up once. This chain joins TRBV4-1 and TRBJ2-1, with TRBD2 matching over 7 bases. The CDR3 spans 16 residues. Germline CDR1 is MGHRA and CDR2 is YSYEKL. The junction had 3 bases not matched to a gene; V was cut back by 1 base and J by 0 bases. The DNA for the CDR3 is TGCGCCAGCAGCCAAGCGGGAGGATACTCCTACAATGAGCAGTTCTTC. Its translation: CASSQAGGYSYNEQFF.

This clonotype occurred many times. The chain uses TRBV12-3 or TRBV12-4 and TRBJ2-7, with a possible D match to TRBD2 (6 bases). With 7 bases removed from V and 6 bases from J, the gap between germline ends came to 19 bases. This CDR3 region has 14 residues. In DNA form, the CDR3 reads TGTGCCAGCAACCACGGAGGGACCGGAGGCGAGCAGTACTTC. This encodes CASNHGGTGGEQYF.

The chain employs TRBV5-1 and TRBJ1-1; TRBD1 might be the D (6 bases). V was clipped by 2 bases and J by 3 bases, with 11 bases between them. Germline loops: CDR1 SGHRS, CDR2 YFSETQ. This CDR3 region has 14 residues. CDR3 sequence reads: CASSFEGGDTEAFF. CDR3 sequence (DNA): TGCGCCAGCAGCTTCGAGGGGGGGGACACTGAAGCTTTCTTT.

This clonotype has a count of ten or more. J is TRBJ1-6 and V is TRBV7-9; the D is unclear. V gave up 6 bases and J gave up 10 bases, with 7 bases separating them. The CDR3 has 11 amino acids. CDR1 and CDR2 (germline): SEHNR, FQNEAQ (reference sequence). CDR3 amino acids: CASSRASPLHF. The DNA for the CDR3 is TGTGCCAGCAGTAGGGCATCACCCCTCCACTTT.

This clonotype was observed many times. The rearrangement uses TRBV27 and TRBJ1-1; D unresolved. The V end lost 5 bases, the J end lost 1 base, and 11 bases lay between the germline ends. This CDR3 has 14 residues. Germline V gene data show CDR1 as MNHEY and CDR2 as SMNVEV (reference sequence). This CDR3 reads CASSTMRGNTEAFF. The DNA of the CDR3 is TGTGCCAGCAGTACCATGCGGGGGAACACTGAAGCTTTCTTT.

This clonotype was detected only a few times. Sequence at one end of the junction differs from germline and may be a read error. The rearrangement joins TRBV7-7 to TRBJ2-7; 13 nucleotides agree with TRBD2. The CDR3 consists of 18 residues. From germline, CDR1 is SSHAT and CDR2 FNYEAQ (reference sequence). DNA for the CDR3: TGTGCTAGCAGCCCCAGAGGGACTAGCGGGATTTTAAGGGGCGAGCAGTACTTC. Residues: CASSPRGTSGILRGEQYF. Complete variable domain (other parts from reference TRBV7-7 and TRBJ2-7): GAGVSQSPRYKVTKRGQDVTLRCDPISSHATLYWYQQALGQGPEFLTYFNYEAQPDKSGLPSDRFSAERPEGSISTLTIQRTEQRDSAMYRCASSPRGTSGILRGEQYFGPGTRLTVT.

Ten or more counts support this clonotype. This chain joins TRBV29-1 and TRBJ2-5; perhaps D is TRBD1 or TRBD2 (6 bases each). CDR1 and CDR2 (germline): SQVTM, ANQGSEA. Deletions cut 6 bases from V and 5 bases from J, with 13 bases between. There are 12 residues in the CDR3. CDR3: CSVRRRGETQYF. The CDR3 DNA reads TGCAGCGTAAGGCGGAGGGGGGAGACCCAGTACTTC.

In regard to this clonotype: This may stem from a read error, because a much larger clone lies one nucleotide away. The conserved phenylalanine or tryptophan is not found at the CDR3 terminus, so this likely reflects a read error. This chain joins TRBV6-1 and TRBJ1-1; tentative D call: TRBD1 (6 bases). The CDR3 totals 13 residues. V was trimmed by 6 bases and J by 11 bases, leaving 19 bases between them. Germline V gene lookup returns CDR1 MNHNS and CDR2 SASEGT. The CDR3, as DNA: TGTGCCAGCAGACCAGGACAGCCGTTGGCGGCTTTCCTT. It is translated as CASRPGQPLAAFL.

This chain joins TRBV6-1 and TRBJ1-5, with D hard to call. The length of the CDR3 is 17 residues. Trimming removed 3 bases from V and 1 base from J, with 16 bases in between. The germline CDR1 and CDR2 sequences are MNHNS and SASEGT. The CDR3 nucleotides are TGTGCCAGCAGTGATCCGATGAGAGAGACCAGCAATCAGCCCCAGCATTTT. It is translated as CASSDPMRETSNQPQHF.